This T cell receptor (beta chain) was documented in a study of regulatory T cells in long-lasting Graves disease. The length of the CDR3 is 17 residues. Germline V lookup: CDR1 ENHRY, CDR2 SYGVKD. The J segment lost 0 bases and the V segment lost 8 bases, leaving 9 bases of the junction unmatched. Assembly of TCR beta libraries relied on iRepertoire HTBI primers together with Arm-PCR of CDR3 regions. TCRdb recomputed calls from the multiplex PCR reads with MiXCR, one row per CDR3 protein. The table lists about 540,000 distinct CDR3 sequences, approximately 13% of them singletons. This clonotype was counted at least ten times. Stated time point: newly diagnosed GD, antithyroid drugs for less than 3 months. Extracted RNA from PBMCs served as the source of the TCR library. This same sample was also part of a study on T cells in Graves' hyperthyroidism and ophthalmopathy.

The receptor comes from a young man with Graves disease. The rearrangement uses TRBV10-3 and TRBJ2-2, with 10 bases that match TRBD1. Here the sequenced sample was peripheral blood mononuclear cells (PBMCs), taken at new diagnosis, from a patient treated with antithyroid drugs. CDR3 bases: TGTGCCATCTATAGATCGGACAGGGGGGCGAACACCGGGGAGCTGTTTTTT. Its protein product is CAIYRSDRGANTGELFF.